This TCR beta chain was documented in a study of cytomegalovirus exposure and HLA in healthy donors. About the research overall: T cells numbering approximately 170 million yielded 90 million to 140 million unique TCR beta sequences in an earlier analysis. Study-wide findings and caveats: According to the study, about 180 TCR beta chains were cytomegalovirus-associated.

In the case of this clone: Its antigen remains unknown.

The PCR used 60 Vbeta and 13 Jbeta primers. TCRdb keeps only in-frame clones here, not all; method: immunoSEQ multiplex PCR. The table shows over 50,000 clones, with over 65% occurring only once. Germline values: CDR1 SGDLS, CDR2 YYNGEE. The CDR3 contains 14 residues. V was cut by 4 bases and J by 0 bases, with 9 bases left in between. Donors showed nominal health when sampled, although they likely had unrecorded immune exposures. The specimen sequenced was PBMCs. The clonotype originates from a middle-aged man in good health and CMV-seropositive. The chain uses TRBV9 and TRBJ2-3; D remains unclear. The CDR3 region has the DNA TGTGCCAGCAGCCGCTTCGCGAGCACAGATACGCAGTATTTT. It translates to CASSRFASTDTQYF.